This TCR beta chain came from a study of Ad26.COV2.S vaccination and SARS-CoV-2 variants. Study information: Ad26.COV2.S given intramuscularly, once or twice 56 days apart.

About this clone itself: The antigen is not known.

Germline CDR1 reads SGHRS; CDR2 reads YFSETQ. J was trimmed by 8 bases and V by 3 bases; bases with no gene match: 8. CDR3 length: 15 residues. Treatment: roughly 18 received Ad26.COV2.S at low or high dose, single or two shots; 5 received placebo; per-sample allocation not given. Samples analyzed were those drawn on day 63 after the first vaccine or placebo injection. Participants' vaccine, an Ad26 vector, delivered Wuhan-strain SARS-CoV-2 spike. The method was immunoSEQ multiplex PCR; TCRdb's version includes in-frame clones alone and lacks a portion of them. Altogether 400,000 to 450,000 clones are present, roughly 90% being singletons, with the ten largest covering 10% to 15%. Study-wide results and limits: It was vaccine recipients, not placebo recipients, who had the higher spike-specific TCR breadth. Total T cell responses were possibly underestimated by TCR breadth and depth analyses.

V is TRBV5-1 and J is TRBJ2-2, with 9 bases lining up with TRBD1. This receptor was obtained from a person between 18 and 65 years old who received the Ad26.COV2.S COVID-19 vaccine or a placebo. This specimen consisted of peripheral blood, obtained in a trial of Ad26.COV2.S vaccine versus placebo. The CDR3 region is CASSSPGQGSGELFF. The DNA for the CDR3 is TGCGCCAGCAGCTCGCCCGGACAGGGGAGTGGGGAGCTGTTTTTT.